A single sample gave rise to the 14 T cell receptor beta chains below, sequenced in a study of blood T cell repertoires in COVID-19. Sequencing was performed with immunoSEQ multiplex PCR; in TCRdb, only in-frame clones are kept and a portion is missing. The sample lists some 35,000 clones; approximately 78% were seen once. What was sequenced was peripheral blood. The source of these receptors is a man older than 75 with active or convalescent COVID-19.

This clone was recorded once. The rearrangement links TRBV27 to TRBJ2-3, with 9 bases aligning to TRBD1. The CDR3 is made up of 16 amino acids. Germline V gene sequence: CDR1 MNHEY, CDR2 SMNVEV (reference sequence). Germline trimming cut 6 bases from V and 1 base from J; bases unmatched to any gene: 8. The CDR3 is CASRFPGTGRTDTQYF. For the CDR3, the DNA is TGTGCCAGCAGATTCCCCGGGACAGGGCGCACAGATACGCAGTATTTT.

J is TRBJ1-5 and V is TRBV2; 7 bases fit TRBD1. The CDR3 covers 15 residues. V lost 4 bases, J lost 1 base, and 4 bases stayed unmatched. Germline CDR1 is SNHLY and CDR2 is FYNNEI. The CDR3 region is CASSGQGLSNQPQHF. In nucleotides, the CDR3 is TGTGCCAGCAGTGGACAGGGATTGAGCAATCAGCCCCAGCATTTT.

The J gene is TRBJ2-7, the V gene TRBV2; 8 bases line up with TRBD1. CDR1 is SNHLY, CDR2 FYNNEI, per germline. The length of the CDR3 is 13 residues. The ends lost 10 bases at V and 6 bases at J; junction bases unmatched: 11. The CDR3 is CATWDRRRSEQYF. The CDR3 DNA follows: TGTGCCACTTGGGACAGGCGGCGGAGCGAGCAGTACTTC.

The V call is TRBV10-1, the J call TRBJ2-3; the D gene is possibly TRBD2 (7 bases). Trimming left V 0 bases short and J 4 bases short, with 14 bases between. The CDR3 length is 16 residues. CDR1 and CDR2 from the germline V gene are WNHNN and SYGVQD (reference sequence). The CDR3 bases are TGCGCCAGCAGTGAGTCGGGAGGGGGTCGGGCAGATACGCAGTATTTT. Amino acid sequence: CASSESGGGRADTQYF.

V and J are TRBV9 and TRBJ2-5; 7 nucleotides match TRBD1. J lost 4 bases, V lost 4 bases, and 7 bases had no gene match. This CDR3 is 14 amino acids long. Germline V CDR1 and CDR2: SGDLS, YYNGEE. The CDR3 sequence: CASSYDRAGETQYF. The CDR3 DNA reads as TGTGCCAGCAGCTACGACAGGGCGGGAGAGACCCAGTACTTC.

A few counts support this clone. V is TRBV4-1 and J is TRBJ2-3; 13 bases fit TRBD2. There are 17 residues in the CDR3. V gave up 1 base and J gave up 6 bases; unmatched junction bases: 7. CDR1 is MGHRA and CDR2 is YSYEKL in the germline V gene. CDR3 nucleotide sequence: TGCGCCAGCAGCCAAGCGCCGACTAGCGGGAGGCGGGATACGCAGTATTTT. Its protein is CASSQAPTSGRRDTQYF.

This sequence joins TRBV2 and TRBJ1-3, with D tentatively TRBD1 (6 bases). Trimming removed 7 bases from V and 0 bases from J, with 13 bases in between. This CDR3 region has 15 residues. Germline CDR1 reads SNHLY; CDR2 reads FYNNEI. CDR3 protein: CASNPDSSSGNTIYF. CDR3 nucleotide sequence: TGTGCCAGCAACCCGGACAGCAGCTCTGGAAACACCATATATTTT.

The chain combines TRBV7-9 with TRBJ2-5, with TRBD2 identical over 7 bases. The V gene's germline CDR1 is SEHNR and CDR2 FQNEAQ (reference sequence). V lost 3 bases and J lost 5; bases outside the gene matches: 12. This CDR3 region has 16 residues. The CDR3, as DNA: TGTGCCAGCAGCTTTTCGGGGGGAGGGCCAGGCGAGACCCAGTACTTC. It translates to CASSFSGGGPGETQYF.

The chain employs TRBV6-5 and TRBJ2-1; 11 bases line up with TRBD2. Trimming removed 2 bases from V and 6 bases from J; junction bases left unmatched: 3. The CDR3 contains 15 residues. CDR1 is MNHEY and CDR2 is SVGAGI in the germline V gene. The CDR3: CASSYPGLAVNEQFF. CDR3 bases: TGTGCCAGCAGTTACCCGGGACTAGCGGTCAATGAGCAGTTCTTC.

The rearrangement joins TRBV30 to TRBJ1-4; a possible D gene is TRBD1 (6 bases). V was shortened by 7 bases and J by 4 bases, with 16 bases between the two germline ends. Germline V gene data show CDR1 as GTSNPN and CDR2 as SVGIG (reference sequence). The CDR3 sequence is 14 residues long. CDR3 in amino acids: CAFSRGGVNEKLFF. The DNA of the CDR3 is TGTGCCTTCAGTAGGGGGGGCGTTAATGAAAAACTGTTTTTT. Full variable domain (missing parts from reference TRBV30 and TRBJ1-4): SQTIHQWPATLVQPVGSPLSLECTVEGTSNPNLYWYRQAAGRGLQLLFYSVGIGQISSEVPQNLSASRPQDRQFILSSKKLLLSDSGFYLCAFSRGGVNEKLFFGSGTQLSVL.

V is TRBV7-9 and J is TRBJ1-5; 7 nucleotides agree with TRBD1. The V segment lost 10 bases and the J segment 4 bases; nucleotides outside the gene matches: 4. Germline V lookup: CDR1 SEHNR, CDR2 FQNEAQ (reference sequence). CDR3 length: 12 residues. CDR3: CATQQGNQPQHF. CDR3 DNA: TGTGCCACCCAACAGGGGAATCAGCCCCAGCATTTT.

The chain uses TRBV30 and TRBJ2-5; tentatively, D is TRBD1 (5 bases). Trimming took 6 bases from V and 3 from J, leaving 8 bases between them. There are 11 residues in the CDR3. Germline V gene lookup returns CDR1 GTSNPN and CDR2 SVGIG (reference sequence). The CDR3 loop is CACSGKETQYF. DNA of the CDR3: TGTGCCTGTTCAGGGAAAGAGACCCAGTACTTC.

The V gene is TRBV5-1, the J gene TRBJ1-2; D remains unclear. Trimming stripped 0 bases from V and 3 bases from J, with 12 bases between. This CDR3 is built from 15 residues. Germline V gene lookup returns CDR1 SGHRS and CDR2 YFSETQ. This CDR3 reads CASSLASGMDYGYTF. In DNA, the CDR3 is TGCGCCAGCAGCTTGGCCTCAGGAATGGACTATGGCTACACCTTC.

J is TRBJ2-4 and V is TRBV21-1; the table's D call of TRBD2 was not tested on the DNA. TRBV21-1 is tagged as a pseudogene. The CDR3 has 15 amino acids. This CDR3 reads CASSKGRGAKNIQYF. CDR3 coding DNA: TGTGCCAGCAGCAAAGGTAGAGGGGCCAAAAACATTCAGTACTTC.